This T cell receptor beta chain originates from a study of cytomegalovirus exposure and HLA in healthy donors. Overall study results and limits: A later analysis reported that several of the most significant clusters appeared to be linked to common viral pathogens, among them Epstein-Barr virus.

A note on this clone: The antigen is not known.

The V end lost 4 bases, the J end lost 4 bases, and 10 bases lay between the germline ends. The CDR3 runs 13 residues. Germline loops: CDR1 LNHDA, CDR2 SQIVND (reference sequence). PCR amplification relied on 60 Vbeta primers (plus 13 Jbeta primers). The table came from immunoSEQ multiplex PCR; TCRdb's copy has only in-frame clones and leaves some out. This repertoire shows approximately 190,000 clones, 83% found once; its top ten account for 1.7%. The sequence derives from a man aged 40-55 years in good health and CMV-seropositive. This chain connects TRBV19 to TRBJ2-5, with D uncertain. Input material: PBMCs. The CDR3 sequence: CASSKENAETQYF. The CDR3 DNA sequence: TGTGCCAGTAGTAAGGAGAATGCAGAGACCCAGTACTTC. Combining the CDR3 with reference TRBV19 and TRBJ2-5 gives the whole variable domain DGGITQSPKYLFRKEGQNVTLSCEQNLNHDAMYWYRQDPGQGLRLIYYSQIVNDFQKGDIAEGYSVSREKKESFPLTVTSAQKNPTAFYLCASSKENAETQYFGPGTRLLVL.